Sequencing of this TCR beta chain was carried out in a study of blood T cell repertoires in COVID-19. In the study overall: The cDNA or gDNA used as material had been derived from T cells, B-cell-depleted T cells, or PBMCs.

The germline CDR1 and CDR2 sequences are SGHTA and FQGNSA. V was clipped by 1 base and J by 4 bases; unmatched bases: 2. There are 14 residues in the CDR3. Authors' methods: Estimation of nucleated cell counts relied on the amplification of reference gene primers. Sequencing used immunoSEQ multiplex PCR; TCRdb keeps in-frame clones, though not all of them. Clonal size and the V and J genes are those of that table, whereas D and trimming came from the DNA. The sample includes roughly 260,000 clones, over 75% of them seen just once. Input material: peripheral blood. The chain links TRBV7-2 to TRBJ2-3; TRBD1 agrees at 7 bases. The TCR was taken from a woman between 50 and 59 years old with acute or convalescent COVID-19. CDR3 coding DNA: TGTGCCAGCAGCTTAGAAACAGGGGCAGATACGCAGTATTTT. Its translation: CASSLETGADTQYF.